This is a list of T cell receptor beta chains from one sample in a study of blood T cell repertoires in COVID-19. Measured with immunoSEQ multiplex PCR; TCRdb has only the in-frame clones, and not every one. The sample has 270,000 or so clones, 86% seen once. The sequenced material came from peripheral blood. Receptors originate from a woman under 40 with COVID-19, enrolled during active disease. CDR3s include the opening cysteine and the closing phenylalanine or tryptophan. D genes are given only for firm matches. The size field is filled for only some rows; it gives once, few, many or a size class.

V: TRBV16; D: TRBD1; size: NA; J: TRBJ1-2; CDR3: CASDPQGAYYGYTF; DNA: TGTGCCAGCGACCCTCAGGGGGCATACTATGGCTACACCTTC
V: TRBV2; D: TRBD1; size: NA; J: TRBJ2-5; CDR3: CATDRLEETQYF; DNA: TGTGCCACGGACAGGTTGGAGGAGACCCAGTACTTC
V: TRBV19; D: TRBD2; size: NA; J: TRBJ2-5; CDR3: CASSIDSGGAGETQYF; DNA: TGTGCCAGTAGTATAGATAGCGGGGGTGCGGGAGAGACCCAGTACTTC
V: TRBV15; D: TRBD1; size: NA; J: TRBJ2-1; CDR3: CATSREPGQGNEQFF; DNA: TGTGCCACCAGCAGAGAGCCGGGACAGGGTAATGAGCAGTTCTTC
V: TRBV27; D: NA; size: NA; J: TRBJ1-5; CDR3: CASSSGSDNQPQHF; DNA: TGTGCCAGCAGTTCCGGGTCTGATAATCAGCCCCAGCATTTT
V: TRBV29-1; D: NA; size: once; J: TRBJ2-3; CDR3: CSGMRTSDTQYF; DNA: TGCAGCGGAATGAGAACCTCAGATACGCAGTATTTT
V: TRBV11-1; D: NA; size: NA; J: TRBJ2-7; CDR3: CASSDKPFSYEQYF; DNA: TGTGCCAGCTCGGACAAACCCTTCTCCTACGAGCAGTACTTC
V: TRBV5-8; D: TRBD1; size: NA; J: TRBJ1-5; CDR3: CASSLEGAWDQPQHF; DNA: TGTGCCAGCAGCTTGGAGGGGGCCTGGGATCAGCCCCAGCATTTT
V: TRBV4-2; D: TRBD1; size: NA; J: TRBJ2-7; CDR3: CASSQVDRGYEQYF; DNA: TGTGCCAGCAGCCAAGTAGACAGGGGCTACGAGCAGTACTTC
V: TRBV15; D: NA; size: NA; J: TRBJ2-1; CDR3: CATSREQEDNEQFF; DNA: TGTGCCACCAGCAGAGAACAGGAAGACAATGAGCAGTTCTTC
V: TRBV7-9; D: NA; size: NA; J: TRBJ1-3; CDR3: CASSLAGTHTGNTIYF; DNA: TGTGCCAGCAGCTTAGCCGGGACTCACACTGGAAACACCATATATTTT
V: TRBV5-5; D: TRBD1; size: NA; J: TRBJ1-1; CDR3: CASSHAKGQMNTEAFF; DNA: TGTGCCAGCAGTCACGCTAAGGGACAGATGAACACTGAAGCTTTCTTT
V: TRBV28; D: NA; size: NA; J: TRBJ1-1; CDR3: CASSFTQGLNTEAFF; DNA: TGTGCCAGCAGTTTTACTCAGGGGCTCAACACTGAAGCTTTCTTT
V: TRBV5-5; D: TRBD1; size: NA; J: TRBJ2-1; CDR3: CASSPGQVYNEQFF; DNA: TGTGCCAGCAGCCCGGGACAGGTATACAATGAGCAGTTCTTC
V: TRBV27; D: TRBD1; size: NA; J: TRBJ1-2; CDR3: CASSKAPGGGYYESYGYTF; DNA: TGTGCCAGCAGTAAAGCCCCAGGGGGCGGGTATTATGAGTCCTATGGCTACACCTTC
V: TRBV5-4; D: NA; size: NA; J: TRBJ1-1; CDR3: CASSWMGDTEAFF; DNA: TGTGCCAGCAGCTGGATGGGAGACACTGAAGCTTTCTTT
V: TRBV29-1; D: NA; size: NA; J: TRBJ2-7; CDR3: CSVDTSYEQYF; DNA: TGCAGCGTGGACACCTCCTACGAGCAGTACTTC